The present entry profiles one T cell receptor beta chain with its context. This clone was counted between two and nine times. No antigen is known for it. No base quality information exists; no much larger clone differs at one position. CDR1 is given as SNHLY and CDR2 as FYNNEI, both from the germline V gene. The CDR3, from cysteine to phenylalanine, totals 15 residues. The retained sequence is limited to the CDR3, 45 bases, with the frame set at the first base. The junction carries 11 bases between V and J, which are trimmed by 2 bases and 1 base respectively. The sample originates from a study of regulatory dendritic cells for organ transplantation (dated by TCRdb to between 2016 and 2019). A note on the overall study: Monocytes were cultured with vitamin D3 on days 0 and 4 and with IL-10 on day 4 to generate regulatory dendritic cells. On day 6, LPS was added to the DC cultures to test how the DCs responded to a strong maturation-inducing agent. Sorted naive and memory CD4+ and CD8+ T cells had their TCRbeta repertoires sequenced both before and after allostimulation with either regulatory or mature dendritic cells. Study-wide findings and limitations: Naive CD4+ and CD8+ T cells showed highly diverse repertoires, whereas memory cells were less diverse and memory CD8+ cells were the most oligoclonal. Sequencing was done in only a couple of subjects, and the authors reported considerable heterogeneity between individuals in the alloreactive memory CD8+ T cell pool. Of the resting subsets, the one holding the most alloreactive TCR clonotypes was memory CD8+ T cells. In both subjects, allostimulation led to expansion of memory CD8+ clones, though the expansion induced by regulatory dendritic cells appeared to be more limited than that induced by mature dendritic cells.

Multiplexed two-step PCR with Vbeta-specific forward primers and Jbeta-specific reverse primers was used to amplify TCRbeta CDR3 regions. TCRbeta libraries were sequenced on an Illumina instrument through the immunoSEQ service. From the authors' description of their analysis: V, D and J genes were assigned using IMGT annotation, and counts were corrected for multiplex PCR bias using synthetic CDR3 analogues. Repertoire clonality was computed in the immunoSEQ Analyzer as one minus normalized Shannon entropy. Clonal expansion was defined using Fisher's exact test with Benjamini-Hochberg false discovery rate control and a two-tailed threshold of P<0.01. This immuneACCESS table, as held by TCRdb, lists in-frame sequences with V and J called but not all clones. Of the missing ones, under half trace to an unresolved V gene in checked studies; the others have no known cause. That table is the source of V, J and clone size, and D and trimming were worked out from the DNA. This sample comprises more than 9,500 clones, around three fifths of them detected only once. The biggest ten clones account for 1.2% of the sample.

Sorted T cell subsets were CFSE-labeled and co-cultured for 5 days with allogeneic regulatory or mature dendritic cells at a 1:10 DC:T ratio. Naive T cells were sorted as CD45RA+ and memory T cells as CD45RO+ CD4+ or CD8+ cells by FACS. The T cells used for TCR sequencing were obtained from two healthy control subjects. The Qiagen DNeasy Blood & Tissue Kit was used to extract genomic DNA. The sequenced material came from naive CD8+ T cells from blood cultured with dendritic cells. What the cell subset or site label conveys for this sample: CD45RA+ naive T cells. The chain links TRBV2 with TRBJ1-1; no D gene call is confident. This receptor was identified in a human donor in good health. The CDR3 loop reads CASSEYIPENTEAFF. The DNA sequence is given as TGTGCCAGCAGTGAATACATCCCCGAGAACACTGAAGCTTTCTTT.